The sample holds one count of the clone carrying this T cell receptor beta chain. The CDR3 totals 13 residues. Per germline, CDR1 LGHNA and CDR2 YNFKEQ. The ends were cut back, 0 bases at V and 5 bases at J, with 7 bases in the middle. In the original workflow: Amplification with reference gene primers provided the estimates of nucleated cell counts. The table came from immunoSEQ multiplex PCR; TCRdb's copy has only in-frame clones and leaves some out. Clonal size and the V and J genes are those of that table, whereas D and trimming came from the DNA. This table has more than 80,000 clones, 71% appearing once. This specimen comes from a study of blood T cell repertoires in COVID-19. Study-level background: COVID-19 samples collected from the United States, Italy and Spain covered acute and convalescent phases. In each case, the material was cDNA or gDNA derived from T cells, B-cell-depleted T cells, or PBMCs.

The J gene is TRBJ2-5, the V gene TRBV4-2, with D unclear. This TCR derives from a human donor with acute or convalescent COVID-19. The donor label of this sample is uncertain. The sequenced sample was peripheral blood. CDR3: CASSQDYRETQYF. Written as DNA, the CDR3 is TGTGCCAGCAGCCAAGATTATCGGGAGACCCAGTACTTC.